This T cell receptor (beta chain) was identified during a study of post-analysis software for immune sequencing data (dated by TCRdb to 2015 to 2017). Background on the whole study: The recorded disease courses included relapsing-remitting, secondary progressive and progressive-relapsing multiple sclerosis, and some patients had no subtype annotation. Patient repertoires were compared against around 10 previously published healthy control repertoires from donors aged 6 to 25 years. A subset of samples was prepared in parallel using single-end sample barcoding, then pooled and co-amplified after Illumina adapter ligation. General findings and caveats noted by the study authors: Strong co-clustering of samples prepared in the same batch was shown by direct clustering with F measure, prompting a batch-effect correction. Compared with controls, multiple sclerosis patients had significantly lower normalized Chao1 diversity, a finding suggesting substantial peripheral T-cell clonal expansion. The control group was slightly older than the multiple sclerosis patient group. Roughly 5 TRBV segments, including TRBV5-6, TRBV5-1 and TRBV20-1, were significantly more frequent in patients than controls.

Including the terminal cysteine and phenylalanine, the CDR3 comprises 11 residues. Only CDR3 DNA remains: 33 bases, in frame from the first base. The germline V gene (reference sequence) provides CDR1 SEHNR and CDR2 FQNEAQ. The V and J ends are trimmed by 10 bases and 6 bases, leaving 12 bases between them. TCR beta repertoires were profiled from peripheral blood of roughly 13 young patients with multiple sclerosis to demonstrate the VDJtools post-analysis software. The multiple sclerosis patients were children and adolescents ranging in age from 6 to 15 years. Note on this clonotype: The clone's antigen remains unknown. One base away there is no much larger clone; base qualities are not given.

The library was generated by PCR. The instrument was an Illumina HiSeq 2500. To reduce PCR and sequencing biases, unique molecular identifiers were incorporated into the TCR beta cDNA libraries. Roughly 500,000 cDNA molecules were obtained for every 1 to 10 million input T cells, so each molecule roughly corresponded to one T cell. Patient libraries were prepared and sequenced with the same protocol used for the earlier healthy control dataset. Samples belonging to the same batch were prepared together, multiplexed and sequenced on a shared HiSeq lane. Per the original workflow: Raw barcoded reads were processed with MIGEC, discarding single-read molecular identifier groups before consensus assembly and CDR3 extraction. VDJtools was used for post-analysis of the clonotype tables, with diversity normalized by down-sampling every dataset to the smallest sample size. Repertoire overlap clustering matched CDR3 amino acid but not nucleotide sequences to correct batch-related cross-sample contamination. The public reads were quality trimmed at Q25 with fastp and then assembled into clones with MiXCR by TCRdb, keeping productive beta chains. All rows with the same CDR3 protein become a single entry with the most common DNA and genes. These V and J calls derive from TCRdb rather than the authors' analysis. For this sample the table gives about 500,000 distinct CDR3 sequences, of which roughly 45% were detected only once. Roughly 12% of the sample is taken by the ten largest.

This TCR was sampled from a girl between 5 and 17 years old with multiple sclerosis. The sequenced sample consisted of blood. This receptor chain uses TRBV7-9 and TRBJ1-2, and perhaps TRBD1 as D gene, on 6 matching bases. The CDR3 has the sequence CATQDSDGYTF. The DNA is TGTGCCACCCAGGACAGTGATGGCTACACCTTC.